Presented here are 27 T cell receptor beta chains from one specimen sequenced in a study of blood T cell repertoires in COVID-19 (dated by TCRdb to the early 2020s). Library construction relied on the immunoSEQ multiplex PCR assay. The table was pulled from immuneACCESS by TCRdb, which kept in-frame rearrangements only. Such tables lose some clones; where checked, under half of the loss comes from unresolved V genes, and the rest has no known cause. Counted in this sample were more than 120,000 clones; more than 75% of them appeared once. The top ten constitute roughly 2.6% of the sample. Sequencing was carried out using peripheral blood. These TCRs come from a human donor with acute or convalescent COVID-19. The donor label of this sample is uncertain.

The V gene is TRBV27, the J gene TRBJ2-1, with 7 bases identical to TRBD2. The length of the CDR3 is 16 residues. Germline V gene data show CDR1 as MNHEY and CDR2 as SMNVEV (reference sequence). V lost 2 bases and J lost 0; bases outside the gene matches: 4. CDR3 sequence reads: CASSLVGGSSYNEQFF. Written as DNA, the CDR3 is TGTGCCAGCAGTTTAGTCGGCGGGAGCTCCTACAATGAGCAGTTCTTC.

The CDR3 sequence: CASSLYRGPGELFF. CDR3 sequence (DNA): TGTGCCAGCAGCTTGTACAGGGGTCCCGGGGAGCTGTTTTTT. This chain joins TRBV5-6 and TRBJ2-2; TRBD1 agrees at 7 bases. Germline V gene data show CDR1 as SGHDT and CDR2 as YYEEEE. V gave up 1 base and J gave up 6 bases; unmatched junction bases: 3. CDR3 length equals 14 residues.

Worth noting for this clone: In the same sample, other DNA sequences code for this CDR3. V usage is TRBV19 and J usage is TRBJ1-5, with TRBD1 as a possible D gene (5 bases). The CDR3 covers 13 residues. From germline, CDR1 is LNHDA and CDR2 SQIVND (reference sequence). Trimming cost V 5 bases and J 4 bases, with 9 bases left between them. CDR3 loop: CASSPGGNQPQHF. DNA for the CDR3: TGTGCCAGTAGTCCCGGGGGTAATCAGCCCCAGCATTTT.

The chain employs TRBV5-6 and TRBJ2-2; 9 bases match TRBD1. The CDR3 runs to 15 residues. J gave up 0 bases and V 4 bases, and 1 base lay outside the gene matches. CDR1 and CDR2 from the germline V gene are SGHDT and YYEEEE. Written as DNA, the CDR3 is TGTGCCAGCAGCGGGACAGGGACGAACACCGGGGAGCTGTTTTTT. Amino acid sequence: CASSGTGTNTGELFF. The full variable domain, its missing parts supplied by reference TRBV5-6 and TRBJ2-2, is DAGVTQSPTHLIKTRGQQVTLRCSPKSGHDTVSWYQQALGQGPQFIFQYYEEEERQRGNFPDRFSGHQFPNYSSELNVNALLLGDSALYLCASSGTGTNTGELFFGEGSRLTVL.

This sequence joins TRBV5-4 and TRBJ2-7; 9 bases agree with TRBD2. CDR1 and CDR2 (germline): SGHNT, YYREEE (reference sequence). The CDR3 is 15 residues long. V gave up 0 bases and J gave up 0 bases; unmatched junction bases: 1. The CDR3 loop is CASSLGLAVSYEQYF. CDR3 bases: TGTGCCAGCAGCTTGGGACTAGCGGTCTCCTACGAGCAGTACTTC.

The J gene is TRBJ2-5, the V gene TRBV28; perhaps TRBD1 as D (6 bases). Trimming stripped 6 bases from V and 4 bases from J, with 21 bases between. CDR1 MDHEN and CDR2 SYDVKM come from the germline V gene. The CDR3 length is 16 residues. The DNA for the CDR3 is TGTGCCAGCAGCCACCCCGAACAGGGATTTGGAGAGACCCAGTACTTC. Residues: CASSHPEQGFGETQYF.

V and J are TRBV27 and TRBJ1-1; 7 nucleotides agree with TRBD1. The CDR3 runs 15 residues. V trimming: 5 bases; J trimming: 0 bases; junction bases outside the gene matches: 6. The germline gives CDR1 MNHEY, CDR2 SMNVEV (reference sequence). CDR3: CASSTIDRVNTEAFF. Here the CDR3 DNA reads TGTGCCAGCAGTACGATAGACAGGGTGAACACTGAAGCTTTCTTT.

The chain is built from TRBV30 and TRBJ1-6; 8 bases match TRBD1. The CDR3 totals 15 residues. Germline-derived CDR1 and CDR2 are GTSNPN and SVGIG (reference sequence). The ends lost 0 bases at V and 6 bases at J; junction bases unmatched: 4. The CDR3 loop reads CAWSVRTGSNSPLHF. CDR3 nucleotides: TGTGCCTGGAGTGTACGGACAGGGAGTAATTCACCCCTCCACTTT.

This clone was detected only a few times. This chain connects TRBV19 to TRBJ1-2; 10 bases are a match to TRBD1. The CDR3 has 15 residues. Per germline, CDR1 LNHDA and CDR2 SQIVND (reference sequence). Trimming at V came to 5 bases and at J to 1 base, leaving 4 bases not matched to a gene. CDR3 region: CASSLTGGGNYGYTF. The CDR3 nucleotides read TGTGCCAGTAGTCTGACAGGGGGCGGTAACTATGGCTACACCTTC.

The chain has TRBV9 and TRBJ2-1, with 10 bases lining up with TRBD2. This CDR3 spans 15 amino acids. After removal of 0 bases from V and 9 bases from J, the junction contained 6 bases not matched to a gene. Germline CDR1 and CDR2: SGDLS and YYNGEE. For the CDR3, the DNA is TGTGCCAGCAGCGTAGAAGGGACTAGCGTCGGTGAGCAGTTCTTC. Amino acids: CASSVEGTSVGEQFF.

For the CDR3, the DNA is TGTGCCACCAGTTGGATAGCGGGCGATGAGCAGTTCTTC. Protein product: CATSWIAGDEQFF. The chain has TRBV24-1 and TRBJ2-1; 7 bases map to TRBD2. The germline gives CDR1 KGHDR, CDR2 SFDVKD. Losses at the gene ends were 6 bases for V and 8 bases for J; bases not matched to a gene: 6. The CDR3 loop spans 13 amino acids.

The chain uses TRBV5-8 and TRBJ2-3; 8 nucleotides agree with TRBD2. The germline V gene encodes CDR1 SGHTS and CDR2 YDEGEE. CDR3 length equals 15 residues. The V and J ends lost 6 bases and 2 bases, in that order; junction bases with no gene match: 8. CDR3 DNA: TGTGCCAGCAAACTACTAGCGGTAAACACAGATACGCAGTATTTT. This translates into CASKLLAVNTDTQYF. Full variable domain (rest looked up from reference TRBV5-8 and TRBJ2-3): EAGVTQSPTHLIKTRGQQATLRCSPISGHTSVYWYQQALGLGLQFLLWYDEGEERNRGNFPPRFSGRQFPNYSSELNVNALELEDSALYLCASKLLAVNTDTQYFGPGTRLTVL.

V is TRBV7-3 and J is TRBJ2-2; TRBD2 matches at 10 bases. The germline V gene has CDR1 SGHTA and CDR2 FQGTGA. V trimming: 4 bases; J trimming: 3 bases; junction bases outside the gene matches: 14. CDR3 length: 19 amino acids. CDR3 region: CASSSLPSGGPYYTGELFF. CDR3 in DNA: TGTGCCAGCAGCTCCCTTCCTAGCGGGGGTCCCTATTACACCGGGGAGCTGTTTTTT.

The J gene is TRBJ1-1, the V gene TRBV24-1, with D hard to call. This CDR3 has 11 residues. The germline CDR1 and CDR2 sequences are KGHDR and SFDVKD. The ends were cut back, 7 bases at V and 8 bases at J, with 10 bases in the middle. The chain's CDR3 is CATRSRTEAFF. The CDR3 coding sequence is TGTGCCACCAGATCCAGAACCGAAGCTTTCTTT.

V and J are TRBV5-8 and TRBJ1-1, with D possibly being TRBD1 (6 bases). There are 14 residues in the CDR3. The V gene's germline CDR1 is SGHTS and CDR2 YDEGEE. The V and J ends lost 7 bases and 6 bases respectively, with 19 bases between them. Here the CDR3 DNA reads TGTGCCAGCCCGGACAGAAGTTTGTTTGCTGAAGCTTTCTTT. Translated: CASPDRSLFAEAFF.

The chain employs TRBV2 and TRBJ2-7, with 7 bases fitting TRBD1. CDR3 length: 14 residues. CDR1 is SNHLY and CDR2 is FYNNEI in the germline V gene. V was pared by 8 bases and J by 3 bases, with 10 bases of the junction left unmatched. In nucleotides, the CDR3 is TGTGCCAGCCAACATCCGACAGGGAACTACGAGCAGTACGTC. It is translated as CASQHPTGNYEQYV.

The rearrangement uses TRBV28 and TRBJ1-1; D remains ambiguous. CDR3 size: 14 residues. CDR1 is MDHEN, CDR2 SYDVKM, per germline. Trimming took 5 bases from V and 1 from J, leaving 11 bases between them. The CDR3 DNA reads TGTGCCAGCAGTCCGGTCGGGAAGAACACTGAAGCTTTCTTT. This sequence encodes CASSPVGKNTEAFF.

The V gene is TRBV19, the J gene TRBJ2-1; D uncertain. Trimming cost V 3 bases and J 8 bases, with 14 bases left between them. Germline V gives CDR1 LNHDA, CDR2 SQIVND (reference sequence). This CDR3 has 14 residues. The CDR3 DNA follows: TGTGCCAGTAGTATTTTATACTATCGCGATGAGCAGTTCTTC. Translation: CASSILYYRDEQFF.

J is TRBJ2-3 and V is TRBV6-1, with a weak D call TRBD2 (6 bases). The CDR3 is made up of 17 amino acids. The germline gives CDR1 MNHNS, CDR2 SASEGT. The V gene lost 2 bases and the J gene lost 8 bases, with 23 bases spanning the gap. The chain's CDR3 is CASSEMVGGVAGGTQYF. In DNA, the CDR3 is TGTGCCAGCAGTGAAATGGTTGGAGGGGTCGCTGGAGGTACGCAGTATTTT.

This chain connects TRBV5-1 to TRBJ2-3; 14 bases align to TRBD2. The germline V gene encodes CDR1 SGHRS and CDR2 YFSETQ. V was clipped by 4 bases and J by 5 bases; unmatched bases: 3. CDR3 length equals 15 residues. Written as DNA, the CDR3 is TGCGCCAGCAGCCGACTAGCGGGAGGGGTAGATACGCAGTATTTT. It translates to CASSRLAGGVDTQYF.

The chain uses TRBV19 and TRBJ2-3; the match to TRBD2 covers 11 bases. Losses at the gene ends were 0 bases for V and 5 bases for J; bases not matched to a gene: 13. Per germline, CDR1 LNHDA and CDR2 SQIVND (reference sequence). CDR3 length: 19 amino acids. CDR3 in DNA: TGTGCCAGTAGTATAGATCTATGGGGTAGCGGGGGGGCCGGAGATACGCAGTATTTT. This codes for CASSIDLWGSGGAGDTQYF.

The chain joins TRBV4-3 to TRBJ2-3; D is unresolved. The CDR3 extends over 14 amino acids. The V gene lost 1 base and the J gene lost 3 bases, with 8 bases spanning the gap. Germline-derived CDR1 and CDR2 are LGHNA and YSLEER. CDR3 sequence: CASSQGQITDTQYF. The CDR3 DNA reads as TGCGCCAGCAGCCAAGGTCAGATAACAGATACGCAGTATTTT.

This rearrangement joins TRBV29-1 to TRBJ1-2, with D possibly being TRBD1 (6 bases). The CDR3 sequence is 12 residues long. The V gene's germline CDR1 is SQVTM and CDR2 ANQGSEA. V lost 4 bases and J lost 8, with 14 bases in between. The CDR3, as DNA: TGCAGCGTTGTGGTCGGACAGCGGGGCTACACCTTC. This translates into CSVVVGQRGYTF.

The V call is TRBV7-9, the J call TRBJ1-2, with D maybe TRBD1 (6 bases). V was clipped by 5 bases and J by 8 bases, with 9 bases between them. This CDR3 is 11 amino acids long. Germline V gene sequence: CDR1 SEHNR, CDR2 FQNEAQ (reference sequence). This CDR3 is CASSRQVGYTF. The CDR3 nucleotides read TGTGCCAGCAGCCGACAGGTCGGCTACACCTTC. Complete variable domain (other parts from reference TRBV7-9 and TRBJ1-2): DTGVSQNPRHKITKRGQNVTFRCDPISEHNRLYWYRQTLGQGPEFLTYFQNEAQLEKSRLLSDRFSAERPKGSFSTLEIQRTEQGDSAMYLCASSRQVGYTFGSGTRLTVV.

The J gene is TRBJ2-1, the V gene TRBV23-1; TRBD1 matches 7 bases. TRBV23-1 qualifies as an ORF whose function is uncertain. V lost 2 bases and J lost 2; bases outside the gene matches: 6. The CDR3 is 16 residues long. The CDR3 spells CASSQPFRGPYNEQFF. The CDR3 bases are TGCGCCAGCAGTCAACCTTTTAGGGGGCCCTACAATGAGCAGTTCTTC.

The V and J genes are TRBV5-1 and TRBJ2-1; the D gene is possibly TRBD2 (7 bases). Germline CDR1 is SGHRS and CDR2 is YFSETQ. The CDR3 has 15 residues. The V end was cut by 0 bases, the J end by 5 bases, with 12 bases between. CDR3 nucleotide sequence: TGCGCCAGCAGCTTGGTCCCGGGGGGCCACAATGAGCAGTTCTTC. Its translation is CASSLVPGGHNEQFF.

This clone appeared a single time. J is TRBJ1-2 and V is TRBV5-4; D unresolved. The CDR3 consists of 13 residues. Trimming stripped 5 bases from V and 8 bases from J, with 16 bases between. The germline gives CDR1 SGHNT, CDR2 YYREEE (reference sequence). The chain's CDR3 is CASSTDGLRGYTF. The CDR3 DNA is TGTGCCAGCAGTACCGACGGACTTAGAGGCTACACCTTC.